This entry lists 25 T cell receptor beta chains sequenced from one sample in a study of blood T cell repertoires in COVID-19. Generated by immunoSEQ multiplex PCR, the TCRdb table keeps only in-frame clones and is missing some. The table has roughly 100,000 clones, around 89% seen once; the top ten hold about a third. Sequencing input: peripheral blood. These receptors came from a woman older than 75 with acute or convalescent COVID-19.

The V and J genes are TRBV28 and TRBJ1-2; D is uncertain. The CDR3 runs 15 residues. Germline assignment: CDR1 MDHEN and CDR2 SYDVKM. Trimming left V 7 bases short and J 8 bases short, with 23 bases between. The CDR3 nucleotides are TGTGCCAGCACCGCAAGAACCGCTTCGACTCGAGGCTACACCTTC. This codes for CASTARTASTRGYTF.

This clone appeared a few times. The chain employs TRBV5-1 and TRBJ2-1; 9 bases agree with TRBD2. J gave up 4 bases and V 6 bases, and 5 bases lay outside the gene matches. This CDR3 spans 14 amino acids. CDR1 and CDR2 (germline): SGHRS, YFSETQ. This chain's CDR3 is CASMRAGGYNEQFF. The CDR3 region has the DNA TGCGCCAGCATGAGAGCGGGGGGATACAATGAGCAGTTCTTC.

The genes are TRBV11-2 and TRBJ1-4, with D tentatively TRBD1 (6 bases). Per germline, CDR1 SGHAT and CDR2 FQNNGV. The CDR3 has 13 residues. V lost 5 bases and J 7 bases, leaving 11 bases between the germline ends. The CDR3: CASSADRLEKLFF. The DNA for the CDR3 is TGTGCCAGCAGCGCCGACAGGCTTGAAAAACTGTTTTTT.

V gene TRBV27 combines with J gene TRBJ2-2; D call uncertain. The CDR3 runs to 12 residues. CDR1 MNHEY and CDR2 SMNVEV come from the germline V gene (reference sequence). The V end lost 4 bases, the J end lost 3 bases, and 3 bases lay between the germline ends. The CDR3 loop is CASSSYTGELFF. DNA of the CDR3: TGTGCCAGCAGTTCCTACACCGGGGAGCTGTTTTTT.

V usage is TRBV4-1 and J usage is TRBJ1-3; D uncertain. The CDR3 covers 14 residues. Germline assignment: CDR1 MGHRA and CDR2 YSYEKL. Trimming took off 3 bases at V and 5 bases at J, with 11 bases between the two ends. In DNA form, the CDR3 reads TGCGCCAGCAGCCAGGCCGCGGGAAGAAACACCATATATTTT. It codes for CASSQAAGRNTIYF.

The CDR3 region is CASSYGSGVAKNIQYF. DNA of the CDR3: TGTGCCAGCAGTTACGGTTCGGGGGTAGCCAAAAACATTCAGTACTTC. The V gene is TRBV6-6, the J gene TRBJ2-4; the D gene is possibly TRBD2 (6 bases). This CDR3 is 16 amino acids long. Germline CDR1 is MNHNY and CDR2 is SVGAGI (reference sequence). V was trimmed by 2 bases and J by 0 bases, leaving 11 bases between them.

CDR3 nucleotide sequence: TGTGCCAGCAGTGACGACGGGACACCTACAGATACGCAGTATTTT. It translates to CASSDDGTPTDTQYF. The V call is TRBV6-4, the J call TRBJ2-3, with a possible D match to TRBD1 (6 bases). CDR1 and CDR2 (germline): MRHNA, SNTAGT. This CDR3 has 15 amino acids. V dropped 2 bases and J dropped 3 bases, with 12 bases sitting between them.

The rearrangement links TRBV10-3 to TRBJ2-2, with 9 bases fitting TRBD1. The CDR3 spans 14 residues. CDR1 and CDR2 (germline): ENHRY, SYGVKD. Trimming removed 11 bases from V and 2 bases from J; junction bases left unmatched: 6. This chain's CDR3 is CAVGTGRNTGELFF. Written as DNA, the CDR3 is TGTGCCGTCGGGACAGGGCGAAACACCGGGGAGCTGTTTTTT.

This chain joins TRBV10-3 and TRBJ1-1; 8 bases fit TRBD1. J gave up 4 bases and V 2 bases, and 18 bases lay outside the gene matches. Looked up from germline, CDR1 is ENHRY and CDR2 is SYGVKD. This CDR3 is 19 amino acids long. DNA of the CDR3: TGTGCCATCAGTGAGAGGGGGGCCGGCGGACAGGGTCGCGGCACTGAAGCTTTCTTT. It encodes CAISERGAGGQGRGTEAFF.

The genes are TRBV28 and TRBJ2-1, with a possible D match to TRBD2 (5 bases). The germline CDR1 and CDR2 sequences are MDHEN and SYDVKM. The CDR3 is made up of 14 amino acids. V was pared by 8 bases and J by 12 bases, with 23 bases between. CDR3 sequence (DNA): TGTGCCAGCGTCGGAGCGGTGACCCATAACGGGCAGTTCTTC. Protein sequence: CASVGAVTHNGQFF.

The rearrangement links TRBV6-5 to TRBJ1-2; no clear D. This CDR3 is built from 13 residues. Trimming left V 6 bases short and J 8 bases short, with 16 bases between. Germline-derived CDR1 and CDR2 are MNHEY and SVGAGI. The CDR3 DNA is TGTGCCAGCAGCTCAGGTCTCCGGAAGGGCTACACCTTC. Translating gives CASSSGLRKGYTF.

V is TRBV11-3 and J is TRBJ2-1; D may be TRBD1 (5 bases). CDR1 and CDR2 from the germline V gene are SGHNT and YENEEA. There are 17 residues in the CDR3. V dropped 5 bases and J dropped 4 bases, with 21 bases sitting between them. The CDR3 DNA is TGTGCCAGCAGCCCAAAAACAGGCTCCTCCACGTACAATGAGCAGTTCTTC. Translating it yields CASSPKTGSSTYNEQFF.

The CDR3 DNA reads as TGCGCCAGCAGCCAAGACCCAGGGGGGACTAATGAAAAACTGTTTTTT. It specifies CASSQDPGGTNEKLFF. The chain carries TRBV4-1 and TRBJ1-4; 7 bases agree with TRBD1. The CDR3 spans 16 residues. Germline V gene sequence: CDR1 MGHRA, CDR2 YSYEKL. J gave up 2 bases and V 0 bases, and 3 bases lay outside the gene matches.

The V call is TRBV11-2, the J call TRBJ2-1; 8 bases are shared with TRBD2. In germline, CDR1 is SGHAT, CDR2 FQNNGV. J lost 8 bases, V lost 8 bases, and 2 bases had no gene match. The CDR3 contains 11 residues. CDR3 nucleotide sequence: TGTGCCAGCGGGACTAGTTATGAGCAGTTCTTC. Amino acids: CASGTSYEQFF.

V gene TRBV7-9 combines with J gene TRBJ2-3, with TRBD2 matching over 9 bases. The junction had 9 bases not matched to a gene; V was cut back by 5 bases and J by 6 bases. This CDR3 has 15 amino acids. CDR1 is SEHNR, CDR2 FQNEAQ, per germline (reference sequence). The CDR3 DNA reads as TGTGCCAGCAGCCCACGACTAGCGGAGTCGGATACGCAGTATTTT. Its translation is CASSPRLAESDTQYF.

The genes are TRBV24-1 and TRBJ1-4, with D possibly being TRBD1 (5 bases). The CDR3 covers 15 residues. V was pared by 4 bases and J by 7 bases, with 15 bases between. From germline, CDR1 is KGHDR and CDR2 SFDVKD. CDR3 DNA: TGTGCCACCAGTGACCCTGCAGGGTACCCTGAAAAACTGTTTTTT. This sequence encodes CATSDPAGYPEKLFF.

The chain recombines TRBV18 with TRBJ2-3; 8 bases map to TRBD1. This CDR3 spans 15 amino acids. CDR1 KGHSH and CDR2 LQKENI come from the germline V gene. V shed 6 bases and J 8 bases; nucleotides not matched to a gene: 13. In DNA, the CDR3 is TGTGCCAGCTCCCCGCAGGGGGCAAGGTCGGGTACGCAGTATTTT. Translating gives CASSPQGARSGTQYF.

This chain connects TRBV4-1 to TRBJ1-5, with no clear D. Trimming took off 3 bases at V and 0 bases at J, with 15 bases between the two ends. The CDR3 length is 17 residues. The germline V gene encodes CDR1 MGHRA and CDR2 YSYEKL. The chain's CDR3 is CASSHGILSDSNQPQHF. The CDR3 DNA sequence: TGCGCCAGCAGCCACGGGATTTTGAGTGATAGCAATCAGCCCCAGCATTTT.

The rearrangement uses TRBV21-1 and TRBJ2-7; whether TRBD2, the table's D call, matches the DNA was not checked. TRBV21-1 corresponds to a pseudogene. CDR3 length: 15 residues. The CDR3 DNA reads TGTGCCAGCACTGTGGGGGGGCAGAGCTCCTACGAGCAGTACTTC. Its protein is CASTVGGQSSYEQYF.

This chain links TRBV6-5 with TRBJ1-2, with D perhaps TRBD1 (5 bases). The CDR3 runs to 13 residues. V was trimmed by 7 bases and J by 6 bases, leaving 15 bases between them. Germline V gives CDR1 MNHEY, CDR2 SVGAGI. This chain's CDR3 is CASNLDTLNGYTF. For the CDR3, the DNA is TGTGCCAGCAACCTGGACACCCTCAATGGCTACACCTTC.

J is TRBJ2-1 and V is TRBV6-5; the match to TRBD1 covers 7 bases. Trimming removed 2 bases from V and 3 bases from J; junction bases left unmatched: 7. The CDR3 runs to 16 residues. Germline CDR1 is MNHEY and CDR2 is SVGAGI. In nucleotides, the CDR3 is TGTGCCAGCAGTTACGGTGTACAGGGGCTCTACAATGAGCAGTTCTTC. Its protein is CASSYGVQGLYNEQFF.

The genes are TRBV5-1 and TRBJ1-1, with 7 bases matching TRBD1. Germline trimming cut 4 bases from V and 4 bases from J; bases unmatched to any gene: 1. Germline loops: CDR1 SGHRS, CDR2 YFSETQ. The CDR3 loop spans 12 amino acids. CDR3 protein: CASSGQATEAFF. The CDR3 nucleotides read TGCGCCAGCAGCGGACAGGCCACTGAAGCTTTCTTT.

The rearrangement joins TRBV27 to TRBJ2-7; D uncertain. Germline V lookup: CDR1 MNHEY, CDR2 SMNVEV (reference sequence). Trimming removed 5 bases from V and 0 bases from J, with 14 bases in between. This CDR3 contains 15 residues. The CDR3 sequence is CASSPGTVVSYEQYF. CDR3 in DNA: TGTGCCAGCAGTCCCGGTACAGTCGTCTCCTACGAGCAGTACTTC.

The table lists this clone with a count of one. This chain links TRBV10-1 with TRBJ2-2; a weak D match, TRBD2 (6 bases). The length of the CDR3 is 16 residues. V was cut by 2 bases and J by 2 bases, with 12 bases left in between. Germline V gene lookup returns CDR1 WNHNN and CDR2 SYGVQD (reference sequence). The CDR3 DNA reads TGCGCCAGCAGTGAGCGAGGAGGGCCAAACACCGGGGAGCTGTTTTTT. Translation gives CASSERGGPNTGELFF.

The V and J genes are TRBV18 and TRBJ2-1; 9 nucleotides match TRBD1. Germline V gene lookup returns CDR1 KGHSH and CDR2 LQKENI. CDR3 size: 15 residues. Trimming removed 3 bases from V and 1 base from J; junction bases left unmatched: 1. The CDR3 DNA reads as TGTGCCAGCTCACCGGACAGGGGATCCTACAATGAGCAGTTCTTC. Translation: CASSPDRGSYNEQFF.